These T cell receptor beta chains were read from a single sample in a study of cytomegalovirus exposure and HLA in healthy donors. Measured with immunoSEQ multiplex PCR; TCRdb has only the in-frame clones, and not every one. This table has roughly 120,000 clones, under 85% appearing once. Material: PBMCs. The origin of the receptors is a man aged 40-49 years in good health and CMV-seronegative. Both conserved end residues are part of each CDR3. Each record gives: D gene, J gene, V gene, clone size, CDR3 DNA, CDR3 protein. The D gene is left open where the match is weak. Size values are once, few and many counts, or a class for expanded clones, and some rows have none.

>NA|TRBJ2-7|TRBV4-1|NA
TGCGCCAGCACCCCGCGGCCCGGGGACTCCTACGAGCAGTACTTC
CASTPRPGDSYEQYF
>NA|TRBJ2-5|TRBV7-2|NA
TGTGCCAGCAGCACAGGACCGCAAGAAACCCAGTACTTC
CASSTGPQETQYF
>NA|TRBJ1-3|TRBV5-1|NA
TGCGCCAGCAGCTTGGATGCACTCTCTGGAAACACCATATATTTT
CASSLDALSGNTIYF
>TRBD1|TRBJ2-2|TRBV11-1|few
TGTGCCAGCACACCGCAGGGGGCCACCGGGGAGCTGTTTTTT
CASTPQGATGELFF
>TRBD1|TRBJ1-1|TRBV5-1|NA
TGCGCCAGCAGCTTGGCAGGGGGTAACACTGAAGCTTTCTTT
CASSLAGGNTEAFF
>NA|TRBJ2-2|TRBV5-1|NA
TGCGCCAGCAGCTCGGCGGTGGCCACCGGGGAGCTGTTTTTT
CASSSAVATGELFF
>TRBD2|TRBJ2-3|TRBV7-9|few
TGTGCCAGCAGCCACACTTTTAGCGGGGGAATGACAGATACGCAGTATTTT
CASSHTFSGGMTDTQYF
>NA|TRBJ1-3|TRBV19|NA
TGTGCCAGTCTTAATCAGGCCGCGGGAAACACCATATATTTT
CASLNQAAGNTIYF
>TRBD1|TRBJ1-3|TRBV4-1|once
TGCGCCAGCAGCCTCGGACAGGGTAACACCATATATTTT
CASSLGQGNTIYF
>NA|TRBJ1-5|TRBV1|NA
TGCACCAGCAGCCACAGGACAGGGGGCCAGGGAAATCAGCCCCAGCATTTT
CTSSHRTGGQGNQPQHF
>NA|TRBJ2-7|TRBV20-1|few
TGCAGTGCCAGGAAAGTCTACGAGCAGTACTTC
CSARKVYEQYF
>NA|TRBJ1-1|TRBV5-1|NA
TGCGCCAGCAGCCGGAGGGGGGGTCCCTTGGATGAAGCTTTCTTT
CASSRRGGPLDEAFF
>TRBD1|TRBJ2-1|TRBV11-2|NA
TGTGCCAGCAGCTTAGCCGCGGACAGGGTTAATGAGCAGTTCTTC
CASSLAADRVNEQFF
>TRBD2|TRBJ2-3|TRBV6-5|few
TGTGCCAGCAGCCAAGGGAGGGAAGGCACAGATACGCAGTATTTT
CASSQGREGTDTQYF
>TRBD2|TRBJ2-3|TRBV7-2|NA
TGTGCCAGCAGCTTACTAGGACTAGGGACAGATACGCAGTATTTT
CASSLLGLGTDTQYF
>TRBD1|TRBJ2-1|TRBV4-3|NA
TGCGCCAGCAGCCCAGGGGGTGAGCAGTTCTTC
CASSPGGEQFF
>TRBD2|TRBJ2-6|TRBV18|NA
TGTGCCAGCTCACTACGGAAAGCGGGGGACGGCTCTGGGGCCAACGTCCTGACTTTC
CASSLRKAGDGSGANVLTF
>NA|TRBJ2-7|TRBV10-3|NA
TGTGCCATCAGTGTTGGTACACCCCCCGAGCAGTACTTC
CAISVGTPPEQYF
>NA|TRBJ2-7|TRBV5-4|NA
TGTGCCAGCAGCTTTTACCGGGGCGAGCAGTACTTC
CASSFYRGEQYF
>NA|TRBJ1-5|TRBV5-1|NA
TGCGCCAGCAGCTTGGACGGGATAGTGAGGGATCAGCCCCAGCATTTT
CASSLDGIVRDQPQHF
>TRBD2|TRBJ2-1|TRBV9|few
TGTGCCAGCAGCGTACAGCGGGGTGGGGGGGGTGAGCAGTTCTTC
CASSVQRGGGGEQFF
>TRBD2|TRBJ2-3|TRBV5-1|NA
TGCGCCAGTCAACTAGCGGGTACCACAGATACGCAGTATTTT
CASQLAGTTDTQYF
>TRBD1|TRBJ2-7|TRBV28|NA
TGTGCCACACGCGGAGCAGGGGGCTCGAGGGAGCAGTACTTC
CATRGAGGSREQYF
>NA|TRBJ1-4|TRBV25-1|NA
TGTGCCAGCAGTGAATCAGGCTTAACTAATGAAAAACTGTTTTTT
CASSESGLTNEKLFF
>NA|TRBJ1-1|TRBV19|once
TGTGCCAGTAGTATCCGAGACAACCGACCAGAAGCTTTCTTT
CASSIRDNRPEAFF
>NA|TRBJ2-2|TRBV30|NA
TGTGCCTCGACGCCGGGGGGGGAGCTGTTTTTT
CASTPGGELFF
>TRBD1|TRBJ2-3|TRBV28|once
TGTGCCAGCAGTTCACGCCAGGACAGGCACACAGATACGCAGTATTTT
CASSSRQDRHTDTQYF
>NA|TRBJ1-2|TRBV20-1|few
TGCAGTGGGGAGGGGGTGAAGGGCTACACCTTC
CSGEGVKGYTF
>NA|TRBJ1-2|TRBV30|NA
TGTGCCTGGAGCCGACAGCATGGCTACACCTTC
CAWSRQHGYTF
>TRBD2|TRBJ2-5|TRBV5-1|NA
TGCGCCAGCAGCTTGGGGCTAGCGGGGTTATCAGTAGAGACCCAGTACTTC
CASSLGLAGLSVETQYF
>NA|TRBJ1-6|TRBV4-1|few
TGCGCCAGCAGCCAAGAGTCAGGGAGGTCCTATAATTCACCCCTCCACTTT
CASSQESGRSYNSPLHF
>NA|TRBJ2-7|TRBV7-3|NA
TGTGCCAGCAGCTTACTGGGGCCTAACGAGCAGTACTTC
CASSLLGPNEQYF
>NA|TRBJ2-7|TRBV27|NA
TGTGCCAGCAGTTTAACGGCAGCGGTGTACTACGAGCAGTACTTC
CASSLTAAVYYEQYF
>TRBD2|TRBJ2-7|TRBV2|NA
TGTGCCAGCACCCGACCCGGTATAGGGGAGGGAGAGCAGTACTTC
CASTRPGIGEGEQYF
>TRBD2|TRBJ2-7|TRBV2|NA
TGTGCCAGCAGTCCCGGGACTAGCGGGGGCTCCAGCTCCTACGAGCAGTACTTC
CASSPGTSGGSSSYEQYF
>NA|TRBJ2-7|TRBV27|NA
TGTGCCAGCAGTTTATCCCGGACTTACGAGCAGTACTTC
CASSLSRTYEQYF
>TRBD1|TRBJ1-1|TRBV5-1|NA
TGCGCCAGCAGCTTGGGGACAGGATACACTGAAGCTTTCTTT
CASSLGTGYTEAFF
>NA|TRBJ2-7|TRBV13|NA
TGTGCCAGCAGCTTCTCGGGACACGGGCTCTACGAGCAGTACTTC
CASSFSGHGLYEQYF
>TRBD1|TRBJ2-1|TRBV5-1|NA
TGCGCCAGCACCCCACCGACAGGGCCCGAGCAGTTCTTC
CASTPPTGPEQFF
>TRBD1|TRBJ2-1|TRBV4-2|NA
TGTGCCAGCAGCCAAACGGACAGGGGGAGAGATGAGCAGTTCTTC
CASSQTDRGRDEQFF
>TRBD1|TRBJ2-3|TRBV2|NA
TGTGCCATTACGGACAGGGAGGACACAGATACGCAGTATTTT
CAITDREDTDTQYF
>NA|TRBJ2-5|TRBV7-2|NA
TGTGCCAGCAGCTTAGGAGGGGGGGCCGTAGAGACCCAGTACTTC
CASSLGGGAVETQYF
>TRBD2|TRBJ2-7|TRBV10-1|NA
TGCGCCAGCTTCCACGGGAGGGGGTACTACGAGCAGTACTTC
CASFHGRGYYEQYF
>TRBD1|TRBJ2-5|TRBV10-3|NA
TGTGCCATCAGCAACAGGGGGCTTGAGACCCAGTACTTC
CAISNRGLETQYF
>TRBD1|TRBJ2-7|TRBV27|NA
TGTGCCAGCAGTCCAAGGACAGGGAATTCCTACGAGCAGTACTTC
CASSPRTGNSYEQYF
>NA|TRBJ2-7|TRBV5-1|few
TGCGCCAGCAGCTTGGCATACGCGGGGCCCGCCCACGAGCAGTACTTC
CASSLAYAGPAHEQYF
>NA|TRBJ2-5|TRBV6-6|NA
TGTGCCAGCAGTTACCTGATGGGCGGGGAGGAGACCCAGTACTTC
CASSYLMGGEETQYF
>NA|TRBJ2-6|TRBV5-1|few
TGCGCCAGCAGCTCGGGACTTCGAGGTGCCTATTCTGGGGCCAACGTCCTGACTTTC
CASSSGLRGAYSGANVLTF
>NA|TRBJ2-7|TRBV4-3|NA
TGCGCCAGCAGCCAGAACAGGGATCTCTCCTACGAGCAGTACTTC
CASSQNRDLSYEQYF
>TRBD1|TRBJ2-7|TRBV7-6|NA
TGTGCCAGCAGCTTAGAATCAGGGGGCGGCTACGAGCAGTACTTC
CASSLESGGGYEQYF
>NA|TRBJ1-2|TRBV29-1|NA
TGCAGCGTTCGACAGACGGTAAACTATGGCTACACCTTC
CSVRQTVNYGYTF
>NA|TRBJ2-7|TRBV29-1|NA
TGCAGCGTTACCCGGGACTACGAGCAGTACTTC
CSVTRDYEQYF
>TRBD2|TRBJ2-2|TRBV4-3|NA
TGCGCCAGCAGCCAAGACACACTAGCGGGGGGGACGTCCGCCGGGGAGCTGTTTTTT
CASSQDTLAGGTSAGELFF
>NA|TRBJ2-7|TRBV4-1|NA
TGCGCCAGCAGCCCTGTAAACTCCTACGAGCAGTACTTC
CASSPVNSYEQYF
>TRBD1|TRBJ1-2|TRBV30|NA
TGTGCCTGGAGTACGACAGGGGGGATTGGCTACACCTTC
CAWSTTGGIGYTF
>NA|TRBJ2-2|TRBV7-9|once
TGTGCCAGCAGCTTCGCTATGAACACCGGGGAGCTGTTTTTT
CASSFAMNTGELFF
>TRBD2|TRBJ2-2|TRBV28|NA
TGTGCCAGCAGTCTCTTTCTAGCGGGAGGTGCCACCGGGGAGCTGTTTTTT
CASSLFLAGGATGELFF